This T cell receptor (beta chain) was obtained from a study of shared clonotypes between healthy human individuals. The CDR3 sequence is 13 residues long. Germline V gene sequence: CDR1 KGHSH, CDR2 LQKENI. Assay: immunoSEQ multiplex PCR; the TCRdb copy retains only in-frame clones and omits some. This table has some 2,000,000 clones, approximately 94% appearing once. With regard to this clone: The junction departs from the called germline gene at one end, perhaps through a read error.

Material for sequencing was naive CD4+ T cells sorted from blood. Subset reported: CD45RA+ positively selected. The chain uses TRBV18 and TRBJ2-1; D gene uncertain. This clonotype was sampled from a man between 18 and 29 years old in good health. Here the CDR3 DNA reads TGTGCCAGCTCACCACCTCAGTACACTGAGCAGTTCTTC. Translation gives CASSPPQYTEQFF.